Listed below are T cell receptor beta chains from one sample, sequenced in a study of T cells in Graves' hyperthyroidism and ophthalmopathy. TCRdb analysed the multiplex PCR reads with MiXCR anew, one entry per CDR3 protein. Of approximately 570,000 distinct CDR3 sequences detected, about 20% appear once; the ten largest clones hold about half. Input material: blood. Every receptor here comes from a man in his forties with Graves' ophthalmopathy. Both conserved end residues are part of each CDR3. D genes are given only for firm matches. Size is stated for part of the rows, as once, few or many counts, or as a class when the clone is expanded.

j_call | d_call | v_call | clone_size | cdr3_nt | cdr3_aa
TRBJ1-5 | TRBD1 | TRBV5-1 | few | TGCGCCAGCAGCATTCGGGACAGGACTAATCAGCCCCAGCATTTT | CASSIRDRTNQPQHF
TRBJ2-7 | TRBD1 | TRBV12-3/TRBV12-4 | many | TGTGCCAGCAGTCCCAGGGGGCTAGCCGGCGAGCAGTACTTC | CASSPRGLAGEQYF
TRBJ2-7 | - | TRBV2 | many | TGTGCCAGCATAGCTGGGGGCTACGAGCAGTACTTC | CASIAGGYEQYF
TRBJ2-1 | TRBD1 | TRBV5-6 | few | TGTGCCAGCAGCTCGGACAGGAACTACAATGAGCAGTTCTTC | CASSSDRNYNEQFF
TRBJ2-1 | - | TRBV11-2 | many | TGTGCCAGCAGCCCCCTGAGGGGGTCCGGTCCTGAGCAGTTCTTC | CASSPLRGSGPEQFF
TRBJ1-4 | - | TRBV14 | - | TGTGCCAGCAGCCCCGGGGTACGAGAAAAACTGTTTTTT | CASSPGVREKLFF
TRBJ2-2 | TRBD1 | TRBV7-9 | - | TGTGCCAGCAGCGACGACAGGGGTCTTTACGGGGAGCTGTTTTTT | CASSDDRGLYGELFF
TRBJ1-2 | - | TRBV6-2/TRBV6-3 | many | TGTGCCAGTGCCCTGGACCTCTATGGCTACACCTTC | CASALDLYGYTF
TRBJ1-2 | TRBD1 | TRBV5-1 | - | TGCGCCAGCAGCCTTCCTCCAGGGACAGTCTATGGCTACACCTTC | CASSLPPGTVYGYTF
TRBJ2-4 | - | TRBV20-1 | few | TGCAGTGCTAGAGAGCTAGCTGTGGGGAAAAACATTCAGTACTTC | CSARELAVGKNIQYF
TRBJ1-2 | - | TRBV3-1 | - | TGTGCCAGCAGCCAAGGAGGGTTTGGCTACACCTTC | CASSQGGFGYTF
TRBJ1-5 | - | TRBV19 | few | TGTGCCAGTAAGGGGGAAAAGGTTCAGCCCCAGCATTTT | CASKGEKVQPQHF
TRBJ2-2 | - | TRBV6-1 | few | TGTGCCACGGTTGTGGGGGGGAACACCGGGGAGCTGTTTTTT | CATVVGGNTGELFF
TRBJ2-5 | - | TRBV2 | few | TGTGCCAGCACCGAACCCTGGATTCAAGAGACCCAGTACTTC | CASTEPWIQETQYF
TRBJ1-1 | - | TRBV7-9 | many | TGTGCCAGCAGCTTATTAACAGGGAAGAACACTGAAGCTTTCTTT | CASSLLTGKNTEAFF
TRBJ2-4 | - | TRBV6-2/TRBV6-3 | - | TGTGCCAGCAGGCTGGGTATCGGGAGTGGATTCAAAAACATTCAGTACTTC | CASRLGIGSGFKNIQYF
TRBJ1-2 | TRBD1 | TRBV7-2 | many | TGTGCCAGCAGCTTAGACAGGGGGGGCGGCTACACCTTC | CASSLDRGGGYTF
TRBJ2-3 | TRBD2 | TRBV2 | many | TGTGCCAGCAGGGCTCTGACTAGCCCAACAGATACGCAGTATTTT | CASRALTSPTDTQYF
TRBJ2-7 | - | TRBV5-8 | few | TGTGCCAGCAGCTACCCGACGTCCTACGAGCAGTACTTC | CASSYPTSYEQYF
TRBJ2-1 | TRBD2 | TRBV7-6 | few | TGTGCCAGCAGCTCTTCATTTAGCGGGAGGTACAATGAGCAGTTCTTC | CASSSSFSGRYNEQFF
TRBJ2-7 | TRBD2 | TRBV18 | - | TGTGCCAGCTCAGAGCGGGAGTCGGGAGAGCAGTACTTC | CASSERESGEQYF
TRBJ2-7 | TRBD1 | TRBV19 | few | TGTGCCAGTAGTATGGTTATCGGCCCGGGACAGGGGGGCCACGAGCAGTACTTC | CASSMVIGPGQGGHEQYF
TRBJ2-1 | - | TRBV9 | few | TGTGCCAGCAGCGTTGAGACTTATTCCTACAATGAGCAGTTCTTC | CASSVETYSYNEQFF
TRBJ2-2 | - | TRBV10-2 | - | TGCGCCAGCAGTGAAGTGGGGCCGAACACCGGGGAGCTGTTTTTT | CASSEVGPNTGELFF
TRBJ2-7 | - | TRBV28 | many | TGTGCCAGCAGTTTGCCATGGTCCGAGCAGTACTTC | CASSLPWSEQYF
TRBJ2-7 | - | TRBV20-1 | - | TGCAGTGCTTCCCTCGTTCGGGAGCAGTACTTC | CSASLVREQYF
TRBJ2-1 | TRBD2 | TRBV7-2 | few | TGTGCCAGCAGCTTTACTAGCGGGGGAACCGGGAATGAGCAGTTCTTC | CASSFTSGGTGNEQFF
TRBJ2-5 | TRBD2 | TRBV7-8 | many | TGTGCCAGCAGCGAACTAGCGGGAGTAGAGACCCAGTACTTC | CASSELAGVETQYF
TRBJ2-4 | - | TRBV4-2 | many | TGTGCCAGCAGCGGGCCCGTCCGGGCGGCCAGGAACATTCAGTACTTC | CASSGPVRAARNIQYF
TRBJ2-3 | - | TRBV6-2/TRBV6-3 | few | TGTGCCAGCAGTACTGAAAGGACCTATACGCAGTATTTT | CASSTERTYTQYF
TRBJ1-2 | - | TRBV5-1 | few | TGCGCCAGCAGCACCGGGCAGGGGATCAACTATGGCTACACCTTC | CASSTGQGINYGYTF
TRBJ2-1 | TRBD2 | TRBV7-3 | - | TGTGCCAGCAGCTCCAGGACTAGCGGGATTTACAATGAGCAGTTCTTC | CASSSRTSGIYNEQFF
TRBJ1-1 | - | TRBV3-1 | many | TGTGCCAGCAGCCAAGTGGCAGGGGCTGAAGCTTTCTTT | CASSQVAGAEAFF
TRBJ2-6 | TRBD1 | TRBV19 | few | TGTGCCAGTAGTATCCTGGACAGGGGATATGGGGCCAACGTCCTGACTTTC | CASSILDRGYGANVLTF
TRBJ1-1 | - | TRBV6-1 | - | TGTGCCGGGGGGGCGACTGAAGCTTTCTTT | CAGGATEAFF
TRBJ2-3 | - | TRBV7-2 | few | TGTGCCAGCAGCTCCCCTGCCGGCCCAGATACGCAGTATTTT | CASSSPAGPDTQYF
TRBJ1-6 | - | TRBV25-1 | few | TGTGCCAGCAGTGAACGCCGGGACTTCGGAAGCTCCTATAATTCACCCCTCCACTTT | CASSERRDFGSSYNSPLHF
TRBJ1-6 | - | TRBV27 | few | TGTGCCAGCAGTTTCTTGGGGGCAAGGGATTCACCCCTCCACTTT | CASSFLGARDSPLHF
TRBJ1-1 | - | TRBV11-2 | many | TGTGCCAGCAGCCATTCGACCAAGGACAGAATTCAGGCGGACACTGAAGCTTTCTTT | CASSHSTKDRIQADTEAFF
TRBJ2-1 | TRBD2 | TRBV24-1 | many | TGTGCCACCAGTGCCGGGACTAGTTTTGCCAATGAGCAGTTCTTC | CATSAGTSFANEQFF
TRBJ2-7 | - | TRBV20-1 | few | TGCAGTGCTAGAGATGGGGACTTCCACGAGCAGTACTTC | CSARDGDFHEQYF
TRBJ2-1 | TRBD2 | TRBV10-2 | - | TGCGCCAGCAGCCCCCGGGGGGAGACCAATGAGCAGTTCTTC | CASSPRGETNEQFF
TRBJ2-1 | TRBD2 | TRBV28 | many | TGTGCCAGCAGACGTCGGGCAGCGGGGAGGGATGAGCAGTTCTTC | CASRRRAAGRDEQFF
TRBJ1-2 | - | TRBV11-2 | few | TGTGCCAGCAGCTTAGCCAGGGTGAGGTATGGCTACACCTTC | CASSLARVRYGYTF
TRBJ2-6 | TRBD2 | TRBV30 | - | TGTGCCTGTGGGACTAGACTAGAGTCTGGGGCCAACGTCCTGACTTTC | CACGTRLESGANVLTF